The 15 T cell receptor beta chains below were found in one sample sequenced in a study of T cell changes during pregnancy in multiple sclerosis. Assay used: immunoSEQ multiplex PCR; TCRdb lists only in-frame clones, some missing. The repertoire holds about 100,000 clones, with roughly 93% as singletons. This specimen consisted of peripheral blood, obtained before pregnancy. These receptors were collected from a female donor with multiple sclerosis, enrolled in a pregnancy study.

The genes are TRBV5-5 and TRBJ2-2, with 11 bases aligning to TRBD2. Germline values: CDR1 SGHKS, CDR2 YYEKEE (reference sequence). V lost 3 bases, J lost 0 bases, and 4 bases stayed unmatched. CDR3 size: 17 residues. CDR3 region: CASSSGLAATNTGELFF. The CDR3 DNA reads TGTGCCAGCAGCTCGGGACTAGCGGCGACGAACACCGGGGAGCTGTTTTTT.

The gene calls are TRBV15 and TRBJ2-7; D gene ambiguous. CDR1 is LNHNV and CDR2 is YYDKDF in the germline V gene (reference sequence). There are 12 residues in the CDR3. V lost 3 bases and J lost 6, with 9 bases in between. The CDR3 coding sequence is TGTGCCACCAGCAGCCCCCCCTCCGAGCAGTACTTC. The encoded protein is CATSSPPSEQYF.

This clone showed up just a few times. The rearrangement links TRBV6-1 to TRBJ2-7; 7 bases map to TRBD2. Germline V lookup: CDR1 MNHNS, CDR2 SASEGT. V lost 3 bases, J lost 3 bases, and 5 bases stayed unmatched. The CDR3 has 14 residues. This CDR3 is CASSDGTTVYEQYF. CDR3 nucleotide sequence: TGTGCCAGCAGTGATGGGACTACCGTCTACGAGCAGTACTTC.

DNA for the CDR3: TGTGCCAGCAGCTTGGGGGGGGGCACAGATACGCAGTATTTT. Residues: CASSLGGGTDTQYF. The chain employs TRBV5-4 and TRBJ2-3; TRBD2 might be the D (6 bases). In germline, CDR1 is SGHNT, CDR2 YYREEE (reference sequence). The V and J ends lost 0 bases and 1 base respectively, with 6 bases between them. The CDR3 extends over 14 amino acids.

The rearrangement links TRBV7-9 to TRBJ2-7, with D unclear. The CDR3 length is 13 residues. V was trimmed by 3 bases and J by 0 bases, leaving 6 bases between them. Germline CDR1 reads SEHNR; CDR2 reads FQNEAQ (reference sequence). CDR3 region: CASSFYSSYEQYF. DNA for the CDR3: TGTGCCAGCAGCTTCTACAGCTCCTACGAGCAGTACTTC.

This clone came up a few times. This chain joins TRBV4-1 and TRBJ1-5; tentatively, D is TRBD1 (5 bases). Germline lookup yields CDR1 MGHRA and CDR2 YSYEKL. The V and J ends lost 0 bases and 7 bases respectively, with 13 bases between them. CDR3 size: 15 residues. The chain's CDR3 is CASSQDEGVRQPQHF. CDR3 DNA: TGCGCCAGCAGCCAAGATGAAGGGGTGCGACAGCCCCAGCATTTT.

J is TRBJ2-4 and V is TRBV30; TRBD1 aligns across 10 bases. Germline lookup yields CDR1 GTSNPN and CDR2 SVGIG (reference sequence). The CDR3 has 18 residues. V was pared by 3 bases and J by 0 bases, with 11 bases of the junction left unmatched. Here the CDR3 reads CAWRFGDRGPLAKNIQYF. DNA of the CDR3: TGTGCCTGGAGGTTTGGGGACAGGGGTCCCCTAGCCAAAAACATTCAGTACTTC.

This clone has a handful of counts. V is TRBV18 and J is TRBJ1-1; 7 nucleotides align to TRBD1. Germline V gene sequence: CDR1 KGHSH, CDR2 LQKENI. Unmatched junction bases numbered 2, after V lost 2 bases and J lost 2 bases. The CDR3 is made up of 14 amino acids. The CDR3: CASSPSGGNTEAFF. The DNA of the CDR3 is TGTGCCAGCTCACCATCAGGGGGAAACACTGAAGCTTTCTTT.

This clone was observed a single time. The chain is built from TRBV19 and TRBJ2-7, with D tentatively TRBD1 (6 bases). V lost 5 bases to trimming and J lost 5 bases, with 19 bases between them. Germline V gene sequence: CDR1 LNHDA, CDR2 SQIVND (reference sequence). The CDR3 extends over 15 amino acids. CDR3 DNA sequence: TGTGCCAGTAGTGCTCCCGGACAGATCCCCCACGAGCAGTACTTC. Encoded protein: CASSAPGQIPHEQYF.

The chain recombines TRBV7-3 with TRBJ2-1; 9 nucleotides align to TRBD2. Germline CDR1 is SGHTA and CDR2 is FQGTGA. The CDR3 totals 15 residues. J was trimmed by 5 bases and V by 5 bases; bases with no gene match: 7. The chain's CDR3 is CASSPGLAEHNEQFF. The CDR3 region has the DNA TGTGCCAGCAGCCCGGGACTAGCAGAACACAATGAGCAGTTCTTC.

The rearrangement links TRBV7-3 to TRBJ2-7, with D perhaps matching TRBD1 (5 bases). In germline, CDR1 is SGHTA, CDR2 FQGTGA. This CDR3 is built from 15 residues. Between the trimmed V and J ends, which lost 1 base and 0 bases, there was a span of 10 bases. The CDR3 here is CASSLMQGSSYEQYF. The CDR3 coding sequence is TGTGCCAGCAGCTTAATGCAGGGTAGCTCCTACGAGCAGTACTTC.

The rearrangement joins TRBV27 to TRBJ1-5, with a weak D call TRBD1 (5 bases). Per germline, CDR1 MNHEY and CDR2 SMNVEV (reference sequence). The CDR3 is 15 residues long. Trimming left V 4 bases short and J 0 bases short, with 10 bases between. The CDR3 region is CASSSGLYSNQPQHF. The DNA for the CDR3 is TGTGCCAGCAGTTCGGGACTTTATAGCAATCAGCCCCAGCATTTT.

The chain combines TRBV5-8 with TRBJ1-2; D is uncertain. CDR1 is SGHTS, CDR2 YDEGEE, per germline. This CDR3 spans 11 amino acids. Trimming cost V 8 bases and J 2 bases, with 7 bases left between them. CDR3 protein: CARSGNYGYTF. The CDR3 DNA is TGTGCCAGGTCAGGAAACTATGGCTACACCTTC.

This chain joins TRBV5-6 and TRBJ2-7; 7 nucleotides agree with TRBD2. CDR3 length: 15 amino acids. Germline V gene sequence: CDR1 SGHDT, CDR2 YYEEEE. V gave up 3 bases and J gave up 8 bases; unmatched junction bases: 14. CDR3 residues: CASSSISGAALQQYF. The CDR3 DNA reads TGTGCCAGCAGCTCCATCAGCGGGGCCGCCCTCCAGCAGTACTTC.

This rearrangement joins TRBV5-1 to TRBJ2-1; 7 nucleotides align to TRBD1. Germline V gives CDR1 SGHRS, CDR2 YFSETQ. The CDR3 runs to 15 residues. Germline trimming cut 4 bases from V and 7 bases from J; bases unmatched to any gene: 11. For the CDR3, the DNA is TGCGCCAGCAGCCAGATACCGGGACAGTTAAATGAGCAGTTCTTC. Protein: CASSQIPGQLNEQFF.